Included here is one T cell receptor (beta chain) sequence, with context. Its specificity is unknown. The data belong to a study of T cells in Graves' hyperthyroidism and ophthalmopathy. Study findings and constraints: Ophthalmopathy onset followed model prediction by a median approximately 7 months. Also found in blood were most expanded thyroid clonotypes above 0.001. Researchers report that a 13 V-J model separated ophthalmopathy from stable hyperthyroidism.

Ophthalmopathy patients had moderate-to-severe active disease, CAS ≥3, NOSPECS ≥4, and disease duration under 3 months. Amplification targeted TCR beta CDR3 regions from RNA transcripts. Researchers ran a first-round RT-PCR on the TCR CDR3 using the HTBI primer set. Each CDR3 protein gets one entry after TCRdb re-called the multiplex PCR reads with MiXCR. The sample shows a few hundred thousand distinct CDR3 sequences, approximately 21% of them seen only once. The germline V gene encodes CDR1 SGHNT and CDR2 YENEEA. The CDR3 is 13 residues long. V lost 1 base to trimming and J lost 6 bases, with 10 bases between them.

The TCR sequence derives from a man younger than 45 with Graves' ophthalmopathy. The sequenced material came from blood. The chain is built from TRBV11-3 and TRBJ2-7; weak D call: TRBD2 (5 bases). This chain's CDR3 is CASSLVGGSEQYF. CDR3 in DNA: TGTGCCAGCAGCTTAGTGGGCGGGTCCGAGCAGTACTTC.